Listed below are T cell receptor beta chains from one sample, sequenced in a study of T-cell reconstitution after alpha-beta-depleted transplantation in children. TCRdb analysed the PCR reads with MiXCR anew, one entry per CDR3 protein. In the table there are 500,000 to 650,000 distinct CDR3 sequences, 10% to 15% of which are singletons. The specimen comprised PBMCs, mostly from graft donor cells, sampled 360 days after TCRalphabeta/CD19-depleted stem cell transplant. The receptors here all came from a male patient younger than 18 who had a stem cell transplant for acute myeloid leukemia, so the T cells may come from the graft donor. Both conserved end residues are trimmed from each CDR3. D genes are given only for firm matches. Some rows mark clone size as missing; the rest say once, few, many or name a class of expanded clone.

clone_size d_call j_call v_call cdr3_aa
few - TRBJ2-7 TRBV27 ASSTLPIAASYEQY
- - TRBJ2-3 TRBV4-3 ASSQVEQRQVSSTDTQY
few TRBD2 TRBJ2-3 TRBV27 ASSLSLATTDTQY
few - TRBJ2-3 TRBV7-7 ASSSYGTDTQY
few TRBD1 TRBJ2-4 TRBV28 ASSLRGGQGAKNIQY
- - TRBJ2-3 TRBV29-1 SVVKGWGGHSTDTQY
many TRBD1 TRBJ2-7 TRBV20-1 SARDPYRGVYEQY
- - TRBJ2-1 TRBV9 ASSPAVSSYNEQF
- TRBD2 TRBJ2-1 TRBV5-1 ASSLTSGLDNEQF
- TRBD2 TRBJ2-7 TRBV10-3 AISESLAGTLREQY
few TRBD2 TRBJ2-1 TRBV12-3/TRBV12-4 ASSLPPGTSGSRSYNEQF
few TRBD2 TRBJ2-1 TRBV7-2 ASSHLAGGLNEQF
many - TRBJ2-1 TRBV12-3/TRBV12-4 ASSFMSTSDEQF
- - TRBJ2-3 TRBV10-3 AIRLKGSGTDTQY
many TRBD2 TRBJ2-1 TRBV3-1 ASSQEIGLAIDEQF
- - TRBJ2-2 TRBV29-1 SALDTGELF
- - TRBJ2-5 TRBV7-9 ASSSEGQETQY
- TRBD2 TRBJ2-1 TRBV4-2 ASSHVGTSGFYNEQF
few - TRBJ2-7 TRBV30 AWSPTILGEQY
- TRBD2 TRBJ2-3 TRBV24-1 ATSDSPSGRIDTQY
many TRBD2 TRBJ2-3 TRBV20-1 SARDLREVRNTDTQY
- TRBD2 TRBJ2-1 TRBV29-1 SVEGQSIPLAGGREQF
- - TRBJ2-4 TRBV7-6 ASRTSFRENHIQY
- - TRBJ1-2 TRBV5-1 ASSAQGVYGYT
- - TRBJ2-1 TRBV24-1 ATSDNSGPEQF
- TRBD1 TRBJ1-2 TRBV12-3/TRBV12-4 ASSGTAYGYT